This entry concerns a single T cell receptor (beta chain). This sample is part of a study of blood T cell repertoires in COVID-19. Overall study: There were acute and convalescent COVID-19 samples, and they came from the United States, Italy and Spain. T cells, B-cell-depleted T cells, or PBMCs supplied cDNA or gDNA.

The germline CDR1 and CDR2 sequences are SQVTM and ANQGSEA. The V end lost 8 bases, the J end lost 4 bases, and 15 bases lay between the germline ends. CDR3 length: 13 residues. Per the authors' pipeline: From reference gene primer amplification, estimates of nucleated cell counts were derived. TCRdb keeps only in-frame clones here, not all; method: immunoSEQ multiplex PCR. Clone size and V and J calls were adopted from that table, with D and trimming inferred from the DNA. This sample yields almost 85,000 clones, of which around 80% are seen a single time; about 42% belongs to the top ten. This receptor was obtained from a man at least 80 years old with active or convalescent COVID-19. Sequencing was done on a sample of peripheral blood. The chain links TRBV29-1 to TRBJ2-1; possibly TRBD1 for D (6 bases). In DNA, the CDR3 is TGCAGCCTCTCTCCGCAGGGGTACAATGAGCAGTTCTTC. Protein: CSLSPQGYNEQFF.